There are many counts of the clone carrying this T cell receptor beta chain. Patients of the Seattle cohort, enrolled during active infection, were followed longitudinally. This entry is derived from a study of blood T cell repertoires in COVID-19. Whole-study context: Nucleic acid was either cDNA or gDNA, and it came from T cells, B-cell-depleted T cells, or PBMCs.

The V gene's germline CDR1 is SNHLY and CDR2 FYNNEI. This CDR3 comprises 13 residues. V shed 3 bases and J shed 1 base, with 6 bases lying between them. TCRdb's table, derived via immunoSEQ multiplex PCR, lists solely in-frame clones and lacks some. The sample shows around 170,000 clones, around nine tenths of them seen only once. Sequenced sample: peripheral blood. V usage is TRBV2 and J usage is TRBJ1-1; no reliable D call. The TCR comes from a man aged 55 to 69 with COVID-19, enrolled during active disease. CDR3 nucleotides: TGTGCCAGCAGTGAGAGTAGGAACACTGAAGCTTTCTTT. It codes for CASSESRNTEAFF.